This is a list of T cell receptor beta chains from one sample in a study of blood T cells in healthy people across ages. One entry per CDR3 protein results from TCRdb running MiXCR on the 5' RACE reads. Of about 900,000 distinct CDR3 sequences in the sample, approximately 67% were seen once. Source material: blood. These receptors were obtained from a man aged 30 to 45 in good health. The CDR3 runs from the conserved cysteine through the conserved F or W. The D gene is left open where the match is weak. Not all rows give a size; the values are once, few, many and, for expanded clones, a class.

- | TRBJ2-1 | - | TRBV15 | CATSRGGGGLAKHNEQFF | TGTGCCACCAGCAGAGGTGGAGGGGGCTTGGCTAAACACAATGAGCAGTTCTTC
- | TRBJ2-5 | - | TRBV6-5 | CASSGLLGGQETQYF | TGTGCCAGCAGTGGTTTACTGGGGGGCCAAGAGACCCAGTACTTC
once | TRBJ2-1 | TRBD2 | TRBV12-3/TRBV12-4 | CASRLGLAGGPHPQFF | TGTGCCAGCAGGCTGGGACTAGCGGGGGGTCCTCACCCGCAGTTCTTC
- | TRBJ1-6 | - | TRBV7-3 | CASSLRMDNSPLHF | TGTGCCAGCAGCTTACGGATGGATAATTCACCCCTCCACTTT
few | TRBJ1-1 | - | TRBV6-2/TRBV6-3 | CASSPPDRDTEAFF | TGTGCCAGCAGTCCTCCGGACCGAGACACTGAAGCTTTCTTT
- | TRBJ2-1 | TRBD1 | TRBV7-9 | CASTHPGTGNEQFF | TGTGCCAGCACACACCCAGGGACAGGCAATGAGCAGTTCTTC
- | TRBJ1-3 | - | TRBV4-2 | CASTGEEGNTIYF | TGTGCCAGCACAGGGGAGGAGGGAAACACCATATATTTT
few | TRBJ2-3 | - | TRBV29-1 | CSVYQGRADTQYF | TGCAGCGTTTACCAGGGGAGAGCGGATACGCAGTATTTT
- | TRBJ2-1 | TRBD2 | TRBV10-3 | CAISGGLARDEQFF | TGTGCCATCAGTGGGGGACTAGCGAGGGATGAGCAGTTCTTC
- | TRBJ2-3 | - | TRBV15 | CATGKHKGTQYF | TGTGCCACCGGAAAACATAAGGGTACGCAGTATTTT
- | TRBJ2-3 | - | TRBV4-2 | CASSQDYREINTDTQYF | TGTGCCAGCAGCCAAGATTACAGGGAGATAAACACAGATACGCAGTATTTT
few | TRBJ2-5 | - | TRBV10-3 | CAISHGGLKETQYF | TGTGCCATCAGCCACGGAGGTCTCAAAGAGACCCAGTACTTC
- | TRBJ2-1 | - | TRBV12-3/TRBV12-4 | CASSPLLERAYNEQFF | -
- | TRBJ1-4 | TRBD1 | TRBV12-3/TRBV12-4 | CASSPWSGTGGTNEKLFF | TGTGCCAGCAGTCCGTGGAGCGGGACAGGGGGAACTAATGAAAAACTGTTTTTT